This T cell receptor (beta chain) was identified during a study of STAT5B mutations in CD4+ large granular lymphocyte leukemia (dated by TCRdb to the early 2020s). In terms of the full investigation: Among healthy controls, the CDR3 'QG' motif was associated with a particular HLA allele. The study compared the TCRbeta repertoires of patients with CD4+ T-cell large granular lymphocyte leukemia against the TCRbeta repertoires of healthy blood donors. The purity of purified fractions was confirmed by flow cytometry on FACSCanto II or FACSVerse to exceed 95% among lymphocytes.

This clone was recorded a few times. The antigen it recognizes is unknown. No much larger clonotype is one base removed from it; base qualities were not supplied. The immunoSEQ assay at survey resolution was applied to genomic DNA for sequencing of TCRbeta rearrangements. Concerning the study's data processing: In the TCR sequencing data, the lowest productive clonotype frequency that could be detected was 2.59 x 10-5. Only productive TCRbeta rearrangements, meaning sequences that were complete and in-frame, were kept for the analyses. Sample clonality was computed as Simpson clonality in the immunoSEQ Analyzer version 3.0. Clones were binned by frequency as very rare, small, medium, large (1-20%) or hyperexpanded (>20%). Generation probabilities were estimated with OLGA 1.2.3, V-gene circos plots were made with VDJtools, specificities were looked up in VDJdb, and CDR3 motifs were identified with GLIPH. This immuneACCESS table, as held by TCRdb, lists in-frame sequences with V and J called but not all clones. Of the missing ones, under half trace to an unresolved V gene in checked studies; the others have no known cause. V and J calls and clone size come straight from that table; D and trimming were deduced from the DNA. Within this sample are approximately 36,000 clones, with more than 70% of them counted one time only. The ten largest make up 0.55% of the sample.

Overall study outcomes, separate from this receptor: Compared with healthy CD4+ repertoires, CD4-sorted patient repertoires appeared more clonal, and this difference remained even after the putative leukemic clones were removed. Main leukemic clonotypes were private to each patient, although about a quarter of the main leukemic clonotypes were found at low frequency in the non-leukemic repertoires of other patients. TRBV06-family usage was enriched among the top patient clones (8/27) compared with healthy controls (2/35). Data were not HLA-matched; higher clonality in CD4+ versus CD8+ T-LGLL could reflect the relatively small sample size.

The healthy control group was made up of approximately 40 blood donors, and the Finnish Red Cross blood service supplied their buffy coats. All TCR-sequenced material derived from peripheral blood: patient blood samples and healthy donor buffy coats. Peripheral blood mononuclear cells were isolated by Ficoll-Hypaque gradient centrifugation. CD4+ cells were magnetically purified from the buffy coats of healthy controls. Genomic DNA was extracted with the Gentra Puregene Cell and Tissue kit and quantified on a Qubit 2.0 fluorometer. The junction carries 14 bases between V and J, which are trimmed by 1 base and 5 bases respectively. The CDR3 spans 15 residues, from the cysteine through the phenylalanine. The kept DNA is CDR3 alone, 45 bases in frame from the first base. Sequences MGHRA (CDR1) and YSYEKL (CDR2) are obtained from the germline V gene.

The receptor's source is a human donor in good health. Sequencing used CD4+ T cells from blood buffy coats. This sequence uses TRBV4-1 and TRBJ2-5, with the D segment identity uncertain. The DNA sequence is TGCGCCAGCAGCCAAGGTGGAGAGGTCCGGGAGACCCAGTACTTC. This yields the protein CASSQGGEVRETQYF.